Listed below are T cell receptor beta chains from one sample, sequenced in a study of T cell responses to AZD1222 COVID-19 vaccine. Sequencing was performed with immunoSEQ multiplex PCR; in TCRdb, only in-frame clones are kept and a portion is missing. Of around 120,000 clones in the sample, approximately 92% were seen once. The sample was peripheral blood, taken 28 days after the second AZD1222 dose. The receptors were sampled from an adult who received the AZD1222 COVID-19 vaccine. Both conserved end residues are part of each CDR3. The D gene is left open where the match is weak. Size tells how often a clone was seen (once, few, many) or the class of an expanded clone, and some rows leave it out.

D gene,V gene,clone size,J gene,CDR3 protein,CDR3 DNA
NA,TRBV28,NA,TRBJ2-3,CASREGRAERGTDTQYF,TGTGCCAGCAGGGAAGGGAGAGCGGAGCGAGGCACAGATACGCAGTATTTT
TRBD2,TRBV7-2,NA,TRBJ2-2,CASSAGLAMNTGELFF,TGTGCCAGCAGCGCGGGACTAGCGATGAACACCGGGGAGCTGTTTTTT
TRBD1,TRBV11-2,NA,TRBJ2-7,CASSFKGRGTGDYEQYF,TGTGCCAGCAGCTTTAAGGGTAGAGGGACAGGGGACTACGAGCAGTACTTC
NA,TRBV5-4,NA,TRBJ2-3,CASSPTRAASTDTQYF,TGTGCCAGCAGCCCTACACGGGCCGCCAGCACAGATACGCAGTATTTT
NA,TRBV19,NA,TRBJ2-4,CASNIRLGNIQYF,TGTGCCAGTAATATTAGACTCGGAAACATTCAGTACTTC
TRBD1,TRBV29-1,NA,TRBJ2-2,CSGGTGVSTGELFF,TGCAGTGGGGGGACAGGGGTTTCCACCGGGGAGCTGTTTTTT
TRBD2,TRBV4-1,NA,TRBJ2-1,CASSPLAGGPGDEQFF,TGCGCCAGCAGCCCGCTAGCGGGAGGGCCCGGCGATGAGCAGTTCTTC
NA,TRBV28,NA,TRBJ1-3,CASIGRVSGNTIYF,TGTGCCAGCATTGGCCGGGTCTCTGGAAACACCATATATTTT
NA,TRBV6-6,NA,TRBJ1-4,CASSPERDYYATNEKLFF,TGTGCCAGCAGTCCTGAGAGGGACTACTATGCAACTAATGAAAAACTGTTTTTT
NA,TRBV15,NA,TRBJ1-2,CATSRVDSNYGYTF,TGTGCCACCAGCAGAGTAGACAGTAACTATGGCTACACCTTC
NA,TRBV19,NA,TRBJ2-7,CASSISWGTEQYF,TGTGCCAGTAGTATAAGTTGGGGAACCGAGCAGTACTTC
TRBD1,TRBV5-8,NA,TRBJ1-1,CASSAGQGRTEAFF,TGTGCCAGCAGCGCCGGACAGGGGCGGACTGAAGCTTTCTTT
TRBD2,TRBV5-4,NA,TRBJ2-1,CASVPSGSIYNEQFF,TGTGCCAGCGTCCCTAGCGGGAGTATATACAATGAGCAGTTCTTC
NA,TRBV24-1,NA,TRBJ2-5,CATSDFPQETQYF,TGTGCCACCAGTGATTTCCCCCAAGAGACCCAGTACTTC
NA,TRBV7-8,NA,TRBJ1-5,CASSLIGFSNQPQHF,TGTGCCAGCAGCCTGATCGGATTTAGCAATCAGCCCCAGCATTTT
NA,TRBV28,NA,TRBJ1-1,CASSPPGLTSTEAFF,TGTGCCAGCAGTCCCCCTGGGTTAACGTCAACTGAAGCTTTCTTT
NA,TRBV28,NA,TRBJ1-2,CASSLYFSFDSTNYGYTF,TGTGCCAGCAGTTTATACTTCTCGTTTGACAGTACTAACTATGGCTACACCTTC
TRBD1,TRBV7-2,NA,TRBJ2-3,CASSVGTGGNVDTQYF,TGTGCCAGCAGCGTCGGGACAGGGGGGAATGTAGATACGCAGTATTTT
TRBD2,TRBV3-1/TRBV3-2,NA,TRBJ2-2,CASSQDLGTSETGELFF,TGTGCCAGCAGCCAAGATCTCGGGACTAGCGAGACCGGGGAGCTGTTTTTT
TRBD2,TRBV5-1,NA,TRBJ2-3,CASRERGTTDTQYF,TGCGCCAGCAGGGAGCGGGGGACCACAGATACGCAGTATTTT
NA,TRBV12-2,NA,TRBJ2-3,CASPPPFERTDTQYF,TGTGCAAGTCCCCCCCCTTTCGAACGCACAGATACGCAGTATTTT
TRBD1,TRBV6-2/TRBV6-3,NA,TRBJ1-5,CASSPQTGGSQPQHF,TGTGCCAGCAGCCCCCAGACAGGGGGCAGTCAGCCCCAGCATTTT
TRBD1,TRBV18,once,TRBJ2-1,CASSFPGQGYNEQFF,TGTGCCAGCTCATTCCCGGGACAGGGCTACAATGAGCAGTTCTTC
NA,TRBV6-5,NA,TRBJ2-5,CASSPGSGETQYF,TGTGCCAGCAGTCCAGGGTCGGGGGAGACCCAGTACTTC
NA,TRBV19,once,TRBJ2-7,CASSIYGAHEQYF,TGTGCCAGTAGTATATACGGCGCGCACGAGCAGTACTTC
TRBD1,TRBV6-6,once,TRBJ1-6,CASSLEQGSGINNSPLHF,TGTGCCAGCAGTCTTGAACAGGGGAGCGGAATAAATAATTCACCCCTCCACTTT
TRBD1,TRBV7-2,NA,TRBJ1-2,CASSSGQGRLNGYTF,TGTGCCAGCAGCTCAGGACAGGGAAGATTGAATGGCTACACCTTC
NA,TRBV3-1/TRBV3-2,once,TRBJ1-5,CASSQGYGTGGPQHF,TGTGCCAGCAGCCAAGGATATGGTACGGGGGGGCCCCAGCATTTT
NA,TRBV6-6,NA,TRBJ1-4,CASSYSVNEKLFF,TGTGCCAGCAGTTACTCTGTTAATGAAAAACTGTTTTTT
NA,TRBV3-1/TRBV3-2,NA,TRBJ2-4,CASSQDSIQYF,TGTGCCAGCAGCCAAGACTCTATTCAGTACTTC
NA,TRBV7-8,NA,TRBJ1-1,CASSLRSGSRTEAFF,TGTGCCAGCAGCTTAAGGTCGGGGTCTCGGACTGAAGCTTTCTTT
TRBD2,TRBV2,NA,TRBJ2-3,CASTLAGGPDTQYF,TGTGCCAGCACACTAGCGGGGGGACCAGATACGCAGTATTTT
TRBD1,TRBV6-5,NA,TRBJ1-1,CASSYPTGTGGTEAFF,TGTGCCAGCAGTTACCCTACCGGGACAGGCGGCACTGAAGCTTTCTTT
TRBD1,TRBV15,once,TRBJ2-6,CATSSSTGTGVSGANVLTF,TGTGCCACCAGCAGTTCAACCGGGACAGGGGTTTCTGGGGCCAACGTCCTGACTTTC
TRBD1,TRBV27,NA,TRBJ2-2,CASSFLGPQGVGTGELFF,TGTGCCAGCAGTTTTTTGGGCCCACAGGGGGTGGGCACCGGGGAGCTGTTTTTT
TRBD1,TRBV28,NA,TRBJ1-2,CASSFGSMTGNYGYTF,TGTGCCAGCAGTTTCGGCTCTATGACAGGGAACTATGGCTACACCTTC
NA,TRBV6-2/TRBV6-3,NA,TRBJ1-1,CASSYRVQAEAFF,TGTGCCAGCAGTTACCGGGTTCAAGCTGAAGCTTTCTTT
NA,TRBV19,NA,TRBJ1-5,CASSILGEIPEGDQPQHF,TGTGCCAGTAGTATCCTTGGGGAGATCCCAGAGGGGGATCAGCCCCAGCATTTT
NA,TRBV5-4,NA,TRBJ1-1,CASSLAGYKDTEAFF,TGTGCCAGCAGCTTAGCAGGGTATAAGGACACTGAAGCTTTCTTT
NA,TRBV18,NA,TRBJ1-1,CASSPREGTTEAFF,TGTGCCAGCTCACCAAGAGAGGGAACGACTGAAGCTTTCTTT
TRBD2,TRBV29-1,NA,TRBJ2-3,CSAPLAGGTDTQYF,TGCAGCGCCCCACTAGCGGGGGGCACAGATACGCAGTATTTT
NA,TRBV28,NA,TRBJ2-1,CASSLPRWNEQFF,TGTGCCAGCAGTTTACCCCGGTGGAATGAGCAGTTCTTC
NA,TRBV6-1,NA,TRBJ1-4,CASSEQGFNEKLFF,TGTGCCAGCAGTGAACAGGGGTTTAATGAAAAACTGTTTTTT
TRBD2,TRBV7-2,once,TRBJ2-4,CASSQVGGRAKNIQYF,TGTGCCAGCAGCCAAGTGGGAGGGAGAGCCAAAAACATTCAGTACTTC
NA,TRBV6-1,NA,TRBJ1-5,CASSDRGDMSNQPQHF,TGTGCCAGCAGTGACAGAGGAGACATGAGCAATCAGCCCCAGCATTTT
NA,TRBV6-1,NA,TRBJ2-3,CASSLSDTQYF,TGTGCCAGCAGCCTCTCAGATACGCAGTATTTT
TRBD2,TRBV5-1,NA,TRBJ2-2,CASSVTSYTGELFF,TGCGCCAGCAGCGTGACTAGCTACACCGGGGAGCTGTTTTTT
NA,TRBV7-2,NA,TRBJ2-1,CASSFRLISYNEQFF,TGTGCCAGCAGCTTTAGGCTAATCTCCTACAATGAGCAGTTCTTC
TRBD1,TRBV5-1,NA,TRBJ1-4,CASSFGQGTTEKLFF,TGCGCCAGCAGCTTTGGACAGGGAACGACTGAAAAACTGTTTTTT
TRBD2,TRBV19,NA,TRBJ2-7,CASSWGGHSSSYEQYF,TGTGCCAGCAGCTGGGGAGGGCACTCCAGCTCCTACGAGCAGTACTTC
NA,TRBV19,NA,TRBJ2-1,CASSLLGGYNEQFF,TGTGCCAGTAGTCTCCTCGGGGGTTACAATGAGCAGTTCTTC